The rows below give T cell receptor beta chains drawn from one sample of a study of blood T cells in healthy people across ages. TCRdb independently ran MiXCR on the 5' RACE reads; one entry per CDR3 protein. The table shows around 1,500,000 distinct CDR3 sequences, with 40% to 50% occurring only once. Sequenced input: blood. These receptors all come from a woman between 18 and 29 years old in good health. Each CDR3 is given with its conserved first and last residue. The order of the fields is D gene, V gene, J gene, clone size, CDR3 length, CDR3 protein, CDR3 DNA. A D gene is named only where the DNA matches it firmly. Rows may omit the clone size; those that give it use once, few, many or a size class.

>.|TRBV20-1|TRBJ1-2|few|11
CSATGEVGYTF
TGCAGTGCTACAGGGGAGGTTGGCTACACCTTC
>.|TRBV4-1|TRBJ1-2|.|15
CASSQDMVANYGYTF
TGCGCCAGCAGCCAAGACATGGTAGCTAACTATGGCTACACCTTC
>.|TRBV7-2|TRBJ2-1|.|16
CASSLWGRESSNEQFF
TGTGCCAGCAGCCTATGGGGGCGGGAGTCGTCCAATGAGCAGTTCTTC
>.|TRBV7-2|TRBJ2-1|.|14
CASSLARLVDEQFF
TGTGCCAGCAGCTTAGCGAGGCTAGTTGATGAGCAGTTCTTC
>.|TRBV27|TRBJ2-6|.|15
CASSLFRTGANVLTF
TGTGCCAGCAGTTTATTCAGAACTGGGGCCAACGTCCTGACTTTC
>.|TRBV7-9|TRBJ1-4|.|15
CASSLAGTGDEKLFF
TGTGCCAGCAGCTTAGCCGGTACAGGTGATGAAAAACTGTTTTTT
>.|TRBV15|TRBJ2-7|.|16
CATSRDRGGLSYEQYF
TGTGCCACCAGCAGAGATCGGGGCGGGTTATCCTACGAGCAGTACTTC
>TRBD2|TRBV29-1|TRBJ2-3|few|15
CSVEGASGGPPSQYF
TGCAGCGTTGAAGGGGCTAGCGGGGGCCCCCCGTCGCAGTATTTT
>.|TRBV19|TRBJ2-5|.|16
CASSIITGGRVETQYF
TGTGCCAGTAGTATAATAACTGGTGGCAGGGTAGAGACCCAGTACTTC
>TRBD2|TRBV10-3|TRBJ2-3|.|17
CAISSGLAGGSTDTQYF
TGTGCCATCAGTTCCGGGCTAGCGGGGGGGAGCACAGATACGCAGTATTTT
>.|TRBV7-9|TRBJ2-7|few|14
CASSDDDSPYEQYF
TGTGCCAGCAGCGATGATGACAGCCCCTACGAGCAGTACTTC
>TRBD2|TRBV28|TRBJ2-1|.|17
CASSRTYGTSSYNEQFF
TGTGCCAGCAGTCGAACATACGGGACTAGTTCCTACAATGAGCAGTTCTTC
>.|TRBV5-4|TRBJ1-2|.|14
CASSAAGTLDGYTF
TGTGCCAGCAGCGCCGCCGGGACACTGGATGGCTACACCTTC
>.|TRBV4-1|TRBJ1-1|.|14
CASSQESGSSEAFF
TGCGCCAGCAGCCAAGAGTCGGGGTCGAGTGAAGCTTTCTTT
>.|TRBV6-6|TRBJ2-7|.|15
CASSYAPENSYEQYF
TGTGCCAGCAGTTACGCGCCGGAGAACTCCTACGAGCAGTACTTC
>.|TRBV30|TRBJ2-1|.|13
CAWSGALSNEQFF
TGTGCCTGGAGTGGGGCCCTATCGAATGAGCAGTTCTTC